The 22 T cell receptor beta chains reported below all come from one sample, sequenced in a study of PD-L1 blockade in urothelial cancer. Time point specified: pretreatment peripheral blood. This table comes from immunoSEQ multiplex PCR, and its TCRdb copy is limited to in-frame clones, with some not included. The sample includes around 92,000 clones, 89% of them seen just once. The sequences come from PBMCs, collected around atezolizumab (anti-PD-L1) treatment. The receptors shown here come from a woman aged 80 or over with urothelial cancer.

The chain carries TRBV28 and TRBJ2-1; TRBD2 matches at 8 bases. This CDR3 is built from 14 residues. Germline-derived CDR1 and CDR2 are MDHEN and SYDVKM. V trimming: 7 bases; J trimming: 0 bases; junction bases outside the gene matches: 2. CDR3 in DNA: TGTGCCAGCACGGGAGGGATCTCCTACAATGAGCAGTTCTTC. This sequence encodes CASTGGISYNEQFF.

V gene TRBV4-1 combines with J gene TRBJ1-4; TRBD1 matches 11 bases. Germline V gene data show CDR1 as MGHRA and CDR2 as YSYEKL. V gave up 0 bases and J gave up 13 bases; unmatched junction bases: 7. The CDR3 is made up of 15 amino acids. The CDR3 region is CASSQDLDRGPSLFF. The CDR3 region has the DNA TGCGCCAGCAGCCAAGATCTGGACAGGGGGCCCTCACTGTTTTTT.

CDR3 residues: CASSYLDRTYGYTF. For the CDR3, the DNA is TGTGCCAGCAGTTATCTCGACAGGACCTATGGCTACACCTTC. The V call is TRBV6-6, the J call TRBJ1-2; D may be TRBD1 (6 bases). The ends were cut back, 3 bases at V and 4 bases at J, with 12 bases in the middle. The germline CDR1 and CDR2 sequences are MNHNY and SVGAGI (reference sequence). The CDR3 sequence is 14 residues long.

The V call is TRBV7-9, the J call TRBJ1-4; D not resolved. The CDR3 length is 16 residues. V was shortened by 7 bases and J by 2 bases, with 17 bases between the two germline ends. The germline CDR1 and CDR2 sequences are SEHNR and FQNEAQ (reference sequence). The DNA for the CDR3 is TGTGCCAGCATTTCCACGGGGTCGGCGACTAATGAAAAACTGTTTTTT. The encoded protein is CASISTGSATNEKLFF.

The chain recombines TRBV7-9 with TRBJ2-7; a possible D gene is TRBD1 (6 bases). Deletions cut 5 bases from V and 3 bases from J, with 11 bases between. CDR1 is SEHNR and CDR2 is FQNEAQ in the germline V gene (reference sequence). This CDR3 has 13 amino acids. The CDR3: CASSLRTDYEQYF. The CDR3 nucleotides read TGTGCCAGCAGCCTTAGGACAGACTACGAGCAGTACTTC.

This chain uses TRBV9 with TRBJ1-4, with D perhaps matching TRBD1 (5 bases). Germline V lookup: CDR1 SGDLS, CDR2 YYNGEE. V was pared by 1 base and J by 7 bases, with 11 bases between. The CDR3 extends over 14 amino acids. CDR3 residues: CASSVTGDSEKLFF. CDR3 nucleotide sequence: TGTGCCAGCAGCGTAACGGGGGATAGTGAAAAACTGTTTTTT. Full variable domain (remainder filled in from reference TRBV9 and TRBJ1-4): DSGVTQTPKHLITATGQRVTLRCSPRSGDLSVYWYQQSLDQGLQFLIQYYNGEERAKGNILERFSAQQFPDLHSELNLSSLELGDSALYFCASSVTGDSEKLFFGSGTQLSVL.

The rearrangement uses TRBV28 and TRBJ1-5; D call uncertain. This CDR3 contains 11 residues. Germline V gene lookup returns CDR1 MDHEN and CDR2 SYDVKM. Trimming took off 5 bases at V and 4 bases at J, with 3 bases between the two ends. The DNA of the CDR3 is TGTGCCAGCAGTGTAAATCAGCCCCAGCATTTT. Translated: CASSVNQPQHF. The variable domain in full, with the rest retrieved from reference TRBV28 and TRBJ1-5, is DVKVTQSSRYLVKRTGEKVFLECVQDMDHENMFWYRQDPGLGLRLIYFSYDVKMKEKGDIPEGYSVSREKKERFSLILESASTNQTSMYLCASSVNQPQHFGDGTRLSIL.

This clone was seen more than once but under ten times. The V and J genes are TRBV11-2 and TRBJ1-1, with TRBD1 as a possible D gene (5 bases). The germline gives CDR1 SGHAT, CDR2 FQNNGV. Trimming left V 3 bases short and J 5 bases short, with 13 bases between. The CDR3 length is 14 residues. CDR3 coding DNA: TGTGCCAGCAGCTTTGGGCAGGGATATACTGAAGCTTTCTTT. Translated, it gives CASSFGQGYTEAFF.

The chain links TRBV4-2 to TRBJ2-7; weak D call: TRBD1 (5 bases). Germline V gene sequence: CDR1 LGHNA, CDR2 YNFKEQ. The CDR3 is 16 amino acids. V was clipped by 3 bases and J by 0 bases, with 15 bases between them. The CDR3 DNA reads as TGTGCCAGCAGCCAGCAGTCGACAGCGAGCTCCTACGAGCAGTACTTC. This encodes CASSQQSTASSYEQYF.

V usage is TRBV9 and J usage is TRBJ1-1; 8 bases line up with TRBD1. V was pared by 2 bases and J by 2 bases, with 2 bases of the junction left unmatched. The CDR3 loop spans 14 amino acids. Germline V gene data show CDR1 as SGDLS and CDR2 as YYNGEE. In nucleotides, the CDR3 is TGTGCCAGCAGCGTGACAGGGGCAAACACTGAAGCTTTCTTT. The encoded protein is CASSVTGANTEAFF.

This clone has a single count. The chain carries TRBV6-1 and TRBJ2-7, with 10 bases that match TRBD2. Germline V CDR1 and CDR2: MNHNS, SASEGT. With V trimmed by 6 bases and J by 2 bases, 7 bases remained unmatched. CDR3 length equals 15 residues. In DNA, the CDR3 is TGTGCCAGCAGCGTTAGCGGGAGGCCTCCCTACGAGCAGTACTTC. Amino acids: CASSVSGRPPYEQYF.

The chain couples TRBV4-1 to TRBJ2-7; 9 positions match TRBD1. V lost 3 bases, J lost 4 bases, and 10 bases stayed unmatched. Germline V gene lookup returns CDR1 MGHRA and CDR2 YSYEKL. The CDR3 contains 16 residues. CDR3 sequence reads: CASSQREGQGLYEQYF. The CDR3 DNA reads as TGCGCCAGCAGCCAGAGGGAGGGACAGGGATTATACGAGCAGTACTTC.

CDR3 DNA sequence: TGTGCCAGCTCCTGGACTAGCGGGAGAACCGTTGAGCAGTTCTTC. Translating it yields CASSWTSGRTVEQFF. The chain uses TRBV2 and TRBJ2-1; TRBD2 aligns across 13 bases. Germline V CDR1 and CDR2: SNHLY, FYNNEI. After removal of 8 bases from V and 9 bases from J, the junction contained 10 bases not matched to a gene. This CDR3 has 15 amino acids.

The V and J genes are TRBV6-4 and TRBJ2-3; TRBD2 aligns across 12 bases. V trimming: 3 bases; J trimming: 2 bases; junction bases outside the gene matches: 3. Germline assignment: CDR1 MRHNA and CDR2 SNTAGT. The CDR3 runs 16 residues. The CDR3 loop is CASSELAGGVTDTQYF. The CDR3 coding sequence is TGTGCCAGCAGTGAGCTAGCGGGAGGGGTCACAGATACGCAGTATTTT.

This clone was detected only once. The chain combines TRBV4-2 with TRBJ1-4; 10 bases are a match to TRBD1. V lost 4 bases to trimming and J lost 8 bases; unmatched junction nucleotides: 7. The CDR3 loop spans 15 amino acids. Germline assignment: CDR1 LGHNA and CDR2 YNFKEQ. As DNA, the CDR3 is TGTGCCAGCAGCCCAGACCCGGGACAGGGGGAAAAACTGTTTTTT. Protein product: CASSPDPGQGEKLFF.

The chain carries TRBV28 and TRBJ2-7; 9 nucleotides agree with TRBD1. J gave up 5 bases and V 8 bases, and 7 bases lay outside the gene matches. CDR3 size: 13 residues. The V gene's germline CDR1 is MDHEN and CDR2 SYDVKM. As DNA, the CDR3 is TGTGCCAGCGAGGGGACAGGGTTGCACGAGCAGTACTTC. Its protein product is CASEGTGLHEQYF.

This clone was recorded only once. The chain links TRBV27 to TRBJ1-1; D not certain. CDR3 length equals 13 residues. Trimming took 5 bases from V and 5 from J, leaving 12 bases between them. Germline loops: CDR1 MNHEY, CDR2 SMNVEV (reference sequence). CDR3 coding DNA: TGTGCCAGCAGTAGGAGCGGGTTAACTGAAGCTTTCTTT. Protein: CASSRSGLTEAFF.

This chain uses TRBV6-1 with TRBJ1-3; TRBD1 agrees at 8 bases. This CDR3 has 13 amino acids. Germline V gene data show CDR1 as MNHNS and CDR2 as SASEGT. V gave up 5 bases and J gave up 7 bases; unmatched junction bases: 4. The CDR3 bases are TGTGCCAGCAGTCCGAACAGGGGGAACACCATATATTTT. Protein sequence: CASSPNRGNTIYF.

This sequence joins TRBV10-3 and TRBJ1-4, with D unclear. Per the germline V gene, CDR1 is ENHRY and CDR2 is SYGVKD. The CDR3 has 13 amino acids. Trimming pared 6 bases from V and 3 bases from J, leaving 8 bases between. CDR3 DNA sequence: TGTGCCATCAGCGGGGATTCTAATGAAAAACTGTTTTTT. Protein sequence: CAISGDSNEKLFF.

This chain joins TRBV4-1 and TRBJ2-5, with 7 bases fitting TRBD1. The CDR3 is 15 residues long. Germline V CDR1 and CDR2: MGHRA, YSYEKL. Losses at the gene ends were 2 bases for V and 3 bases for J; bases not matched to a gene: 6. The CDR3 loop reads CASSQPDRDEETQYF. CDR3 DNA: TGCGCCAGCAGCCAACCCGACAGGGATGAAGAGACCCAGTACTTC.

This clone has a single count. The V and J genes are TRBV7-2 and TRBJ2-5; TRBD2 agrees at 12 bases. There are 16 residues in the CDR3. The germline V gene has CDR1 SGHTA and CDR2 FQGNSA. Germline trimming cut 5 bases from V and 7 bases from J; bases unmatched to any gene: 11. CDR3 residues: CASSTTSGRVSGTQYF. The CDR3 DNA is TGTGCCAGCAGCACGACTAGCGGGAGAGTTTCGGGGACCCAGTACTTC.

The chain couples TRBV15 to TRBJ2-3, with D perhaps matching TRBD1 (5 bases). The V and J ends lost 5 bases and 6 bases respectively, with 9 bases between them. This CDR3 spans 12 amino acids. CDR1 and CDR2 from the germline V gene are LNHNV and YYDKDF (reference sequence). The CDR3 DNA sequence: TGTGCCACCAGCGTACACAGGGATACGCAGTATTTT. Translated: CATSVHRDTQYF.